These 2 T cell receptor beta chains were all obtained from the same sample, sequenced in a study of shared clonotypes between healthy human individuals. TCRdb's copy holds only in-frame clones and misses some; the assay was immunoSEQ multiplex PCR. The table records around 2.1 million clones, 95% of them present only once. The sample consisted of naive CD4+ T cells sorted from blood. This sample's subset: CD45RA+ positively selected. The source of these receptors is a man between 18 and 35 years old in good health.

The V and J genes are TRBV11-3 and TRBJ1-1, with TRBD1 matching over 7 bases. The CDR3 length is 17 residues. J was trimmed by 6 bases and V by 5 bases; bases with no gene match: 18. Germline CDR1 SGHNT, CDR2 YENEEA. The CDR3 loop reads CASSPTPYRGSPAEAFF. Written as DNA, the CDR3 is TGTGCCAGCAGCCCGACCCCCTACAGGGGCTCCCCGGCTGAAGCTTTCTTT.

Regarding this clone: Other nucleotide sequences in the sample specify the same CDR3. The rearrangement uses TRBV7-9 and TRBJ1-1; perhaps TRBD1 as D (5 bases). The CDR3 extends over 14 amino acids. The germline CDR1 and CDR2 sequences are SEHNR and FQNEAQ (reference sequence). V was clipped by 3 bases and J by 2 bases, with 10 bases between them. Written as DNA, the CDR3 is TGTGCCAGCAGCTTTGGGGGAGGTAACACTGAAGCTTTCTTT. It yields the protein CASSFGGGNTEAFF. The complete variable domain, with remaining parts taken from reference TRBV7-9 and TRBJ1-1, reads DTGVSQNPRHKITKRGQNVTFRCDPISEHNRLYWYRQTLGQGPEFLTYFQNEAQLEKSRLLSDRFSAERPKGSFSTLEIQRTEQGDSAMYLCASSFGGGNTEAFFGQGTRLTVV.